One and the same sample provided the 4 T cell receptor beta chains below, sequenced in a study of response to subunit inactivated influenza vaccine. Each CDR3 protein is one row after TCRdb ran MiXCR on the RT-PCR reads. The profile shows 500,000 to 600,000 distinct CDR3 sequences, 10% to 15% of them singletons. The sequencing here drew on PBMCs from blood, taken on the day of vaccination. These TCRs come from a middle-aged man who received an inactivated influenza vaccine.

This chain links TRBV6-2 or TRBV6-3 with TRBJ1-6; a possible D gene is TRBD1 (5 bases). V was clipped by 7 bases and J by 10 bases, with 14 bases between them. Germline V lookup: CDR1 MNHEY, CDR2 SVGEGT. The CDR3 has 13 residues. In DNA form, the CDR3 reads TGTGCCAGCATACGAGGGGCCGGATCACCCCTCCACTTT. It yields the protein CASIRGAGSPLHF.

This clonotype was seen at least ten times. CDR3 in DNA: TGTGCCAGCAGGGCGACTAGCGGGAGTTACAATGAGCAGTTCTTC. Residues: CASRATSGSYNEQFF. This chain links TRBV12-3 or TRBV12-4 with TRBJ2-1, with 12 bases aligning to TRBD2. V lost 6 bases, J lost 4 bases, and 4 bases stayed unmatched. The CDR3 is made up of 15 amino acids.

V is TRBV3-1 and J is TRBJ2-2; the match to TRBD2 covers 9 bases. The trim removed 7 bases at V and 5 bases at J, leaving 5 bases unmatched. This CDR3 spans 14 amino acids. Per germline, CDR1 LGHDT and CDR2 YNNKEL (reference sequence). The CDR3 sequence: CASTPGLATGELFF. The CDR3 region has the DNA TGTGCCAGCACCCCGGGACTAGCAACCGGGGAGCTGTTTTTT.

V usage is TRBV3-1 and J usage is TRBJ2-5, with 10 bases aligning to TRBD1. The CDR3 consists of 15 residues. With V trimmed by 4 bases and J by 3 bases, 5 bases remained unmatched. Germline-derived CDR1 and CDR2 are LGHDT and YNNKEL (reference sequence). The CDR3 region is CASSPGDRGKETQYF. CDR3 DNA: TGTGCCAGCAGCCCAGGGGACAGGGGAAAAGAGACCCAGTACTTC.